The rows below give T cell receptor beta chains drawn from one sample of a study of T cells in Graves' hyperthyroidism and ophthalmopathy. TCRdb recomputed calls from the multiplex PCR reads with MiXCR, one row per CDR3 protein. The sample holds more than 300,000 distinct CDR3 sequences, roughly 13% seen once. Source material: blood. The receptors were gathered from a woman between 18 and 29 years old with Graves' hyperthyroidism. Each CDR3 is given with its conserved first and last residue. The D gene is left open where the match is weak. Only some rows state a clone size, as once, few, many or a class for expanded clones.

cdr3_aa,cdr3_nt,j_call,clone_size,d_call,v_call
CASSYKPLAGVSGANVLTF,TGTGCCAGCAGTTACAAACCGCTAGCGGGAGTCTCTGGGGCCAACGTCCTGACTTTC,TRBJ2-6,NA,TRBD2,TRBV6-2/TRBV6-3
CASSPFGLAGGTFGDTQYF,TGTGCCAGCAGCCCCTTCGGACTAGCGGGGGGTACTTTCGGTGATACGCAGTATTTT,TRBJ2-3,once,TRBD2,TRBV7-2
CASSFEAGGLQETQYF,TGTGCCAGCAGCTTCGAAGCGGGGGGACTCCAAGAGACCCAGTACTTC,TRBJ2-5,NA,TRBD2,TRBV11-2
CASSIGLEMNTEAFF,TGTGCCAGTAGTATAGGACTGGAGATGAACACTGAAGCTTTCTTT,TRBJ1-1,many,NA,TRBV19
CATSDPRQGDDGYTF,TGTGCCACCAGTGACCCCAGGCAGGGGGATGATGGCTACACCTTC,TRBJ1-2,NA,TRBD1,TRBV24-1
CSAIRTSADEQYF,TGCAGTGCTATTCGGACTAGCGCCGACGAGCAGTACTTC,TRBJ2-7,many,TRBD2,TRBV20-1
CSVAQGDNYEQYF,TGCAGCGTTGCTCAAGGGGACAACTACGAGCAGTACTTC,TRBJ2-7,many,NA,TRBV29-1
CSAPGTSGSDEQFF,TGCAGTGCCCCCGGGACTAGCGGGAGCGATGAGCAGTTCTTC,TRBJ2-1,many,TRBD2,TRBV20-1
CSARKGERRGGETQYF,TGCAGTGCTAGAAAAGGGGAGCGAAGAGGCGGAGAGACCCAGTACTTC,TRBJ2-5,few,NA,TRBV20-1
CSVLRVGDEQFF,TGCAGTGTTCTCCGGGTTGGGGATGAGCAGTTCTTC,TRBJ2-1,many,NA,TRBV20-1
CASAVARSSLSNYGYTF,TGTGCCAGCGCTGTGGCGAGGTCGTCCTTATCGAACTATGGCTACACCTTC,TRBJ1-2,many,NA,TRBV2
CASSSLNSGELFF,TGTGCCAGCAGCTCCTTGAACTCCGGGGAGCTGTTTTTT,TRBJ2-2,few,NA,TRBV7-3
CSVGQGASPDTQYF,TGCAGCGTCGGCCAGGGGGCCAGCCCAGATACGCAGTATTTT,TRBJ2-3,many,TRBD1,TRBV29-1
CSAGGTNYYEQYF,TGCAGTGCTGGAGGGACTAACTACTACGAGCAGTACTTC,TRBJ2-7,many,TRBD2,TRBV20-1
CSASVFEDTQYF,TGCAGTGCTTCGGTTTTTGAAGATACGCAGTATTTT,TRBJ2-3,many,NA,TRBV20-1
CSARRGSQEETQYF,TGCAGTGCTAGACGAGGGAGCCAAGAAGAGACCCAGTACTTC,TRBJ2-5,many,NA,TRBV20-1
CASSEFGEQYF,TGTGCCAGCAGTGAATTTGGCGAGCAGTACTTC,TRBJ2-7,many,NA,TRBV6-1
CASSDRAGANVLTF,TGTGCCAGCAGTGACAGGGCTGGGGCCAACGTCCTGACTTTC,TRBJ2-6,NA,TRBD1,TRBV7-3
CANVVPGLAVTYEQYF,TGTGCCAACGTCGTCCCGGGACTAGCGGTGACCTACGAGCAGTACTTC,TRBJ2-7,few,TRBD2,TRBV10-3
CASTGNRYEQYF,TGTGCCAGTACAGGCAACCGCTACGAGCAGTACTTC,TRBJ2-7,many,NA,TRBV13
CASTGRESTDTQYF,TGTGCCAGCACCGGGCGGGAGAGCACAGATACGCAGTATTTT,TRBJ2-3,few,TRBD2,TRBV9
CASSLELGGQPQHF,TGTGCCAGCAGTTTAGAGTTAGGGGGTCAGCCCCAGCATTTT,TRBJ1-5,many,NA,TRBV12-3/TRBV12-4
CASRGSYNQPQHF,TGTGCCAGCAGGGGCAGCTACAATCAGCCCCAGCATTTT,TRBJ1-5,many,NA,TRBV6-1
CATSDPLSEGIHNEQFF,TGTGCCACCAGTGACCCCCTCTCTGAGGGGATACACAATGAGCAGTTCTTC,TRBJ2-1,NA,NA,TRBV24-1
CASSFGTGYGNQPQHF,TGTGCCAGCAGTTTCGGGACAGGGTACGGCAATCAGCCCCAGCATTTT,TRBJ1-5,NA,TRBD1,TRBV28
CSVEVDPSFFGYTF,TGCAGCGTTGAAGTTGACCCATCCTTCTTTGGCTACACCTTC,TRBJ1-2,NA,NA,TRBV29-1
CASSLGISYNLPLHF,TGTGCCAGCAGCTTAGGAATCTCCTATAATTTACCCCTCCACTTT,TRBJ1-6,NA,NA,TRBV7-2
CATSEPTSHPEQFF,TGTGCCACCAGTGAGCCGACCAGTCATCCAGAGCAGTTCTTC,TRBJ2-1,many,NA,TRBV24-1